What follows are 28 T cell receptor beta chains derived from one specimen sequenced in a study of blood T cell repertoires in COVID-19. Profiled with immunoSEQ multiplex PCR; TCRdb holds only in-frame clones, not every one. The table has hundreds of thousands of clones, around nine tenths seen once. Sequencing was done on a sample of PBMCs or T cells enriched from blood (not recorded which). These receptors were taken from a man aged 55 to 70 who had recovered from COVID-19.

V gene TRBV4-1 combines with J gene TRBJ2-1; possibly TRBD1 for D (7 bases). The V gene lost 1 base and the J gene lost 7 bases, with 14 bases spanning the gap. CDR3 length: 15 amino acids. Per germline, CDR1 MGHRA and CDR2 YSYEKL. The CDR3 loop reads CASSQGPRGVNEQFF. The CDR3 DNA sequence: TGCGCCAGCAGCCAAGGTCCCAGGGGGGTTAATGAGCAGTTCTTC.

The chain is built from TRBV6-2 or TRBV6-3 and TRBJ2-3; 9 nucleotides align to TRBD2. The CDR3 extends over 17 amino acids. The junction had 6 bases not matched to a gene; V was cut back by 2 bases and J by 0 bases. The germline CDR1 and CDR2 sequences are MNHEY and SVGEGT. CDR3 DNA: TGTGCCAGCAGTTACCTAGCTGCGGGGGGGAGCACAGATACGCAGTATTTT. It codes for CASSYLAAGGSTDTQYF.

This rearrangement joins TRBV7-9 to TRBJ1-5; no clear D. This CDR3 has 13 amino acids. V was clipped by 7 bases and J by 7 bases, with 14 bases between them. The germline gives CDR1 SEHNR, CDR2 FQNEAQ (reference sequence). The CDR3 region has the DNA TGTGCCAGCACCCAAACGGGAAAACAGCCCCAGCATTTT. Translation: CASTQTGKQPQHF.

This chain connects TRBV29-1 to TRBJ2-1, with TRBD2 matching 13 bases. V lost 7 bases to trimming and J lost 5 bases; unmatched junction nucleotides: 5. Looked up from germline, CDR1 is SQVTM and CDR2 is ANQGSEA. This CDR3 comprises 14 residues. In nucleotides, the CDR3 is TGCAGCGGACATGGACTAGCGGGGGACAATGAGCAGTTCTTC. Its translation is CSGHGLAGDNEQFF.

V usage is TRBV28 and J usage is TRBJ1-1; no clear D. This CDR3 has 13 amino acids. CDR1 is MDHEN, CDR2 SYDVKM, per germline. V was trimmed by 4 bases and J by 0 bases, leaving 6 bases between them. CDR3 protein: CASSSVMNTEAFF. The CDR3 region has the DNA TGTGCCAGCAGTTCTGTTATGAACACTGAAGCTTTCTTT.

The CDR3 region has the DNA TGTGCCAGCAGCTTAGACAGGGTAAACACTGAAGCTTTCTTT. It encodes CASSLDRVNTEAFF. The rearrangement joins TRBV7-9 to TRBJ1-1, with D tentatively TRBD1 (6 bases). This CDR3 has 14 amino acids. Germline CDR1 and CDR2: SEHNR and FQNEAQ (reference sequence). V lost 1 base to trimming and J lost 2 bases, with 8 bases between them.

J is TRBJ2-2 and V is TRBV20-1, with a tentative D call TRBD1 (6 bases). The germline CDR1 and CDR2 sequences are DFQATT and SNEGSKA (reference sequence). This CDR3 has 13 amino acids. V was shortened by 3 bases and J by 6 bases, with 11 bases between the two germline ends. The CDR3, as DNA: TGCAGTGCTAGTGAACACAGGGCCGGGGAGCTGTTTTTT. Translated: CSASEHRAGELFF.

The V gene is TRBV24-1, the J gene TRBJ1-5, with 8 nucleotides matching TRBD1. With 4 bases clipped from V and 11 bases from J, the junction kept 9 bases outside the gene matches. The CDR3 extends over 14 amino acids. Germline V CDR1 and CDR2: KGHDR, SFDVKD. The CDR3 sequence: CATSDGQGGETQHF. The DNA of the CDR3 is TGTGCCACCAGTGACGGACAGGGCGGGGAGACCCAGCATTTT.

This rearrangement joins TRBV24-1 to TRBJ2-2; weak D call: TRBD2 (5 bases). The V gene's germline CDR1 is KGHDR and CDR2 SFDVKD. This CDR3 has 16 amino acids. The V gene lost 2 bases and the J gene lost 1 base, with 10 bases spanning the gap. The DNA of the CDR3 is TGTGCCACCAGTGATTCAGCGGCCGAGAACACCGGGGAGCTGTTTTTT. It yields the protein CATSDSAAENTGELFF.

DNA of the CDR3: TGTGCCAGCAGTTATTATGGGCTGGGGCTGAACACTGAAGCTTTCTTT. Protein product: CASSYYGLGLNTEAFF. The gene calls are TRBV6-2 or TRBV6-3 and TRBJ1-1; a weak D match, TRBD1 (5 bases). This CDR3 spans 16 amino acids. V gave up 3 bases and J gave up 0 bases, with 14 bases separating them. Germline V gives CDR1 MNHEY, CDR2 SVGEGT.

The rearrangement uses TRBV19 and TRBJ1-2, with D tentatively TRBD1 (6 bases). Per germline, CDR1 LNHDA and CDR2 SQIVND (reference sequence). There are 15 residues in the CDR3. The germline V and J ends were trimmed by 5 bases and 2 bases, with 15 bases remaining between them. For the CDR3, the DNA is TGTGCCAGTAGTCTACTCGACAGGCAAAACTATGGCTACACCTTC. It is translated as CASSLLDRQNYGYTF.

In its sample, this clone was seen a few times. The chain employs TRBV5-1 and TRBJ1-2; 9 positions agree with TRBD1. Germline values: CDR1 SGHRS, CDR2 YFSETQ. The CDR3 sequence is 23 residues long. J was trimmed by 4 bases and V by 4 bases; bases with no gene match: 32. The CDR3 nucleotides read TGCGCCAGCAGCCCCGGGACAGGGTTAATTCCCGTCCAAAGGTTTTACATCCTCTATGGCTACACCTTC. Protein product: CASSPGTGLIPVQRFYILYGYTF.

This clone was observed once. The CDR3 here is CASSKRLALLKETQYF. The CDR3 bases are TGTGCCAGCAGTAAAAGACTAGCCTTACTCAAAGAGACCCAGTACTTC. The chain is built from TRBV27 and TRBJ2-5; 7 nucleotides align to TRBD2. The germline V gene encodes CDR1 MNHEY and CDR2 SMNVEV (reference sequence). The CDR3 is 16 amino acids. V dropped 5 bases and J dropped 3; count of bases not matched to a gene: 12.

The CDR3 nucleotides are TGTGCCAGCAGCCCGACGGGACAGGGGGCTGGGGAGCAGTACTTC. Protein sequence: CASSPTGQGAGEQYF. The gene calls are TRBV7-2 and TRBJ2-7; 12 bases fit TRBD1. With V trimmed by 5 bases and J by 7 bases, 9 bases remained unmatched. The CDR3 runs 15 residues. CDR1 and CDR2 (germline): SGHTA, FQGNSA.

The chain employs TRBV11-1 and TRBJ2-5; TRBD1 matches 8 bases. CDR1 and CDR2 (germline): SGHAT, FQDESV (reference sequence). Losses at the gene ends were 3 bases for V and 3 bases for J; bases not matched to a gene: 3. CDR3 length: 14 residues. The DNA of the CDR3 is TGTGCCAGCAGCTTCCGGGACAGGAAAGAGACCCAGTACTTC. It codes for CASSFRDRKETQYF.

This CDR3 reads CASSISLSNQPQHF. Here the CDR3 DNA reads TGTGCCAGTAGTATTTCACTTAGCAATCAGCCCCAGCATTTT. V and J are TRBV19 and TRBJ1-5, with no clear D. V lost 3 bases to trimming and J lost 0 bases, with 6 bases between them. This CDR3 spans 14 amino acids. The germline CDR1 and CDR2 sequences are LNHDA and SQIVND (reference sequence).

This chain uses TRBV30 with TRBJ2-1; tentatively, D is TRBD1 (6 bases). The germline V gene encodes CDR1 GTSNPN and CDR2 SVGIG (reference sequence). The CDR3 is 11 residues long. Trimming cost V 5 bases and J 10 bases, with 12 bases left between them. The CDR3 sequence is CAWDRTDEQFF. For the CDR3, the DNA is TGTGCCTGGGACCGGACAGACGAGCAGTTCTTC.

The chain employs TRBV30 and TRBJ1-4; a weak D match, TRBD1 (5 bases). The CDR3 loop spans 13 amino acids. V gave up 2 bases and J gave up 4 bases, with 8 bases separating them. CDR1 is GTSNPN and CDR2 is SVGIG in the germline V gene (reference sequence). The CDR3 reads CAWSFRVNEKLFF. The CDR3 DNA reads TGTGCCTGGAGTTTCAGGGTTAATGAAAAACTGTTTTTT.

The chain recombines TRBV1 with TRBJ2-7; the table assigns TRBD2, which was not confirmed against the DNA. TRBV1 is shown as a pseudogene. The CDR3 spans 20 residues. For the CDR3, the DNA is TGCACCAGCAGCCAGGACGACACCGGGGGGACTAGCGGGGGCTCCTACGAGCAGTACTTC. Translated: CTSSQDDTGGTSGGSYEQYF.

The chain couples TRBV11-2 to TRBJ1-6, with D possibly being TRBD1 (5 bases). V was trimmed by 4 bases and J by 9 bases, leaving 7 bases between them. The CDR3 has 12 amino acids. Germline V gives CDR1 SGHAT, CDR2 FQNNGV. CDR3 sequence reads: CASSSGISPLHF. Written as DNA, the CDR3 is TGTGCCAGCAGCTCAGGGATTTCACCCCTCCACTTT. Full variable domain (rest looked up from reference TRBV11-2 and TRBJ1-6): EAGVAQSPRYKIIEKRQSVAFWCNPISGHATLYWYQQILGQGPKLLIQFQNNGVVDDSQLPKDRFSAERLKGVDSTLKIQPAKLEDSAVYLCASSSGISPLHFGNGTRLTVT.

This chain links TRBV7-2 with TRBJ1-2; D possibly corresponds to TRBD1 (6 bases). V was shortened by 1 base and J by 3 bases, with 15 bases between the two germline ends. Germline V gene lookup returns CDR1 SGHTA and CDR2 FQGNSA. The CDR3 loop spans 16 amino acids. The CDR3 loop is CASSLDGGRGDYGYTF. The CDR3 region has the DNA TGTGCCAGCAGCTTAGACGGAGGGAGGGGGGACTATGGCTACACCTTC.

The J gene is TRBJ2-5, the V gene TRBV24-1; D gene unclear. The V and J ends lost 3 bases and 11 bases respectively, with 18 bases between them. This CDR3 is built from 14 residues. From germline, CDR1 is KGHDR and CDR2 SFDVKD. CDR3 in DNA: TGTGCCACCAGTGATAGGTCTGAGACACGTCGTCAGTACTTC. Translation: CATSDRSETRRQYF.

The chain's CDR3 is CASSDSPRGNTEAFF. The CDR3 DNA reads TGTGCCAGCAGTGACTCCCCACGAGGAAACACTGAAGCTTTCTTT. The chain links TRBV6-4 to TRBJ1-1; D is unresolved. Trimming pared 0 bases from V and 2 bases from J, leaving 10 bases between. The CDR3 consists of 15 residues. CDR1 and CDR2 (germline): MRHNA, SNTAGT.

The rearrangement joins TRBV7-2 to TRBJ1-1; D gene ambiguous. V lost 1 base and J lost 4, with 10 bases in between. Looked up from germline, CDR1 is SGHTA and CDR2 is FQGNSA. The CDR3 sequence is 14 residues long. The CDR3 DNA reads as TGTGCCAGCAGCTTAGATTCCGGGGTCACTGAAGCTTTCTTT. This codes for CASSLDSGVTEAFF.

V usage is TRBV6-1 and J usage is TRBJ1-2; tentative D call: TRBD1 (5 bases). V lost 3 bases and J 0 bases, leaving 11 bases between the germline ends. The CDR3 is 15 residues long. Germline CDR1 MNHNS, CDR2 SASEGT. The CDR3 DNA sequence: TGTGCCAGCAGTGACGCGGGGCAGCCTAACTATGGCTACACCTTC. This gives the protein CASSDAGQPNYGYTF.

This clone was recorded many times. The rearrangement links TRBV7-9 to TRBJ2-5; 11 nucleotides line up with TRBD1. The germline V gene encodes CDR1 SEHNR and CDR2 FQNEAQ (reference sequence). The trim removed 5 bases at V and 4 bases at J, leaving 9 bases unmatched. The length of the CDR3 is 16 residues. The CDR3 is CASSLQRTGGLETQYF. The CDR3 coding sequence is TGTGCCAGCAGCCTACAGAGGACAGGGGGCTTAGAGACCCAGTACTTC.

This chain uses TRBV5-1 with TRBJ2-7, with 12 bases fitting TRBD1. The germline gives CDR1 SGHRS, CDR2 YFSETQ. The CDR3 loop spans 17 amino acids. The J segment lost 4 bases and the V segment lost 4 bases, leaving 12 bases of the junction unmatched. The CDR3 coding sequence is TGCGCCAGCAGCGCGGACACGCCGGGACAGGGGGCGTACGAGCAGTACTTC. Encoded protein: CASSADTPGQGAYEQYF.

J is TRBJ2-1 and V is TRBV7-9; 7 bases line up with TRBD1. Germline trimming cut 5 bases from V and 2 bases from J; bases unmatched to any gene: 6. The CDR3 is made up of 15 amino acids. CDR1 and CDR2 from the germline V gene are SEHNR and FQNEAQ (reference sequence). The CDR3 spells CASSPGTVPYNEQFF. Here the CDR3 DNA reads TGTGCCAGCAGCCCCGGGACAGTACCCTACAATGAGCAGTTCTTC.